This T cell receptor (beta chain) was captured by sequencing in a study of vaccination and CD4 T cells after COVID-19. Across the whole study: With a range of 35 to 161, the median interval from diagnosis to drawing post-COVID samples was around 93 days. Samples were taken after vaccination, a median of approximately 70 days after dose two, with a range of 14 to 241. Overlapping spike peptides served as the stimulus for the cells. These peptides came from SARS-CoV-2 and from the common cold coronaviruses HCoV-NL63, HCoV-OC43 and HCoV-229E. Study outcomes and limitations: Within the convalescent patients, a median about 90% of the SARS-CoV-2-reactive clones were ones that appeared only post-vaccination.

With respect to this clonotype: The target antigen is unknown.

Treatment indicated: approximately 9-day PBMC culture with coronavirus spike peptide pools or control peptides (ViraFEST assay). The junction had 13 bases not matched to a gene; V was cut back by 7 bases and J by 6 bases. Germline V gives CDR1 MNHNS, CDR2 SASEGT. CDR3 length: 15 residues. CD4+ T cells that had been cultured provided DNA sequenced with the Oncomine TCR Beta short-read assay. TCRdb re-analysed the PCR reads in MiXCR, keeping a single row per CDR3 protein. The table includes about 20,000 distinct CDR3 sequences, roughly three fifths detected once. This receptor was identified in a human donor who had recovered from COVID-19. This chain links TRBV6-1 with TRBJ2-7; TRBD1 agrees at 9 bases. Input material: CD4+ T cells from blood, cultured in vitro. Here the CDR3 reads CASTKSGQGIGEQYF. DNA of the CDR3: TGTGCCAGCACCAAATCGGGACAGGGAATCGGCGAGCAGTACTTC.